These 5 T cell receptor beta chains came from one sample sequenced in a study of shared clonotypes between healthy human individuals. Generated by immunoSEQ multiplex PCR, the TCRdb table keeps only in-frame clones and is missing some. There are around 2.5 million clones in the sample; 90% to 95% occur only once, and around 0.37% lies in the top ten. The sequencing input was naive CD4+ T cells from PBMCs. Subset in this sample: CD45RA+ positively selected. The source of these receptors is a man younger than 35 in good health. Some clones in this sample may be carry-over from other donors' samples.

The count of this clone is one. The identical CDR3 is also encoded by other nucleotide sequences in the sample. The chain has TRBV7-9 and TRBJ1-5; unclear D gene. CDR3 length equals 13 residues. CDR1 and CDR2 from the germline V gene are SEHNR and FQNEAQ (reference sequence). The germline V and J ends were trimmed by 1 base and 4 bases, with 5 bases remaining between them. DNA for the CDR3: TGTGCCAGCAGCTTAGACTCGAATCAGCCCCAGCATTTT. This gives the protein CASSLDSNQPQHF.

The chain is built from TRBV19 and TRBJ1-1; no definite D call. The V gene lost 5 bases and the J gene lost 3 bases, with 19 bases spanning the gap. Germline V gene lookup returns CDR1 LNHDA and CDR2 SQIVND (reference sequence). The CDR3 sequence is 16 residues long. CDR3 loop: CASSFRRQSTDTEAFF. CDR3 DNA: TGTGCCAGTAGTTTCAGACGGCAAAGCACGGACACTGAAGCTTTCTTT.

In regard to this clone: Other nucleotide sequences from this sample produce the same CDR3. V is TRBV7-2 and J is TRBJ2-1, with a weak D call TRBD1 (5 bases). This CDR3 contains 15 residues. Per germline, CDR1 SGHTA and CDR2 FQGNSA. Deletions cut 0 bases from V and 2 bases from J, with 8 bases between. In nucleotides, the CDR3 is TGTGCCAGCAGCTTAGCGGCAGGGACCTACAATGAGCAGTTCTTC. Translating it yields CASSLAAGTYNEQFF.

V usage is TRBV5-5 and J usage is TRBJ2-5, with D possibly TRBD1 on 6 matching bases. The germline CDR1 and CDR2 sequences are SGHKS and YYEKEE (reference sequence). The CDR3 is 13 amino acids. V was shortened by 3 bases and J by 7 bases, with 13 bases between the two germline ends. The CDR3 DNA sequence: TGTGCCAGCAGCTCAGGGGCAGCAGGGACCCAGTACTTC. This translates into CASSSGAAGTQYF.

The chain carries TRBV5-1 and TRBJ2-7; the D gene is possibly TRBD2 (7 bases). V lost 5 bases to trimming and J lost 6 bases, with 18 bases between them. CDR1 and CDR2 from the germline V gene are SGHRS and YFSETQ. The CDR3 covers 14 residues. Written as DNA, the CDR3 is TGCGCCAGCAGTTTCCCGGAAGGGGGGGGCGAGCAGTACTTC. Translated: CASSFPEGGGEQYF. The entire variable domain, with the rest obtained from reference TRBV5-1 and TRBJ2-7, is as follows: KAGVTQTPRYLIKTRGQQVTLSCSPISGHRSVSWYQQTPGQGLQFLFEYFSETQRNKGNFPGRFSGRQFSNSRSEMNVSTLELGDSALYLCASSFPEGGGEQYFGPGTRLTVT.